This is a list of T cell receptor beta chains from one sample in a study of early T cells in non-severe SARS-CoV-2 infection. TCRdb ran MiXCR on the 5' RACE reads and lists one entry per CDR3 protein. The profile shows some 80,000 distinct CDR3 sequences, approximately 13% of them singletons. Sequencing input: whole blood. The receptor set was obtained from an adult who was a healthcare worker with PCR-confirmed SARS-CoV-2 infection or an uninfected control (not recorded which). Both conserved end residues are part of each CDR3. A D gene is named only where the DNA matches it firmly. Rows give clone size only sometimes, using once, few, many, or a class for an expanded clone.

.	TRBV7-9	TRBJ1-1	many	TGTGCCGGGGGCAGCACAAATACTGAAGCTTTCTTT	CAGGSTNTEAFF
TRBD1	TRBV7-9	TRBJ1-1	few	TGTGCCAGCAGCCCCGGGACAGGGGAGGGTTTTTCTGAAGCTTTCTTT	CASSPGTGEGFSEAFF
TRBD2	TRBV7-2	TRBJ2-7	.	TGTGCCAGCAGCTCATCCGGGACTAGCGGGACGGGCTACGAGCAGTACTTC	CASSSSGTSGTGYEQYF
.	TRBV7-9	TRBJ2-7	.	TGTGCCAGCAGCCTCCACAGGGCGGAGCAGTACTTC	CASSLHRAEQYF
TRBD2	TRBV4-3	TRBJ2-1	few	TGCGCCAGCAGCGACGGGAGGGCCGGGAATGAGCAGTTCTTC	CASSDGRAGNEQFF
.	TRBV7-9	TRBJ2-1	few	TGTGCCAGCAGCCCTACGTGGGCGGGCAGCTCCTACAATGAGCAGTTCTTC	CASSPTWAGSSYNEQFF
TRBD2	TRBV4-2	TRBJ2-1	few	TGTGCCAGCAGGCAAAGTCTAGCGGGAGGCAACAATGAGCAGTTCTTC	CASRQSLAGGNNEQFF
.	TRBV11-2	TRBJ1-3	.	TGTGCCAGCAGCTCGGAAGGCAGGGATCCCGACAATGGTGGAAACACCATATATTTT	CASSSEGRDPDNGGNTIYF
.	TRBV27	TRBJ1-1	few	TGTGCCAGCAGTTTTGGCAGGGACCTTGAAGCTTTCTTT	CASSFGRDLEAFF
.	TRBV7-2	TRBJ2-1	few	TGTGCCAGCAGAACTAGCAGCTACAATGAGCAGTTCTTC	CASRTSSYNEQFF